The clone carrying this TCR beta chain turned up a few times. The data derive from a study of blood T cell repertoires in COVID-19. The CDR3 consists of 18 residues. The V segment lost 5 bases and the J segment 1 base; nucleotides outside the gene matches: 13. The germline V gene has CDR1 SEHNR and CDR2 FQNEAQ (reference sequence). The data were produced by immunoSEQ multiplex PCR, yet TCRdb's version contains in-frame clones alone and is incomplete. Of under 45,000 clones listed, 75% to 90% are singletons. The sequenced sample consisted of peripheral blood. This TCR was recovered from a man between 60 and 75 years old with active COVID-19. The chain links TRBV7-9 to TRBJ2-1, with 8 bases aligning to TRBD1. The CDR3 here is CASSNPGQAFSSYNEQFF. In nucleotides, the CDR3 is TGTGCCAGCAGCAACCCGGGACAGGCCTTTTCTTCCTACAATGAGCAGTTCTTC.